This T cell receptor beta chain was sequenced in a study of OX40 agonist ivuxolimab in advanced cancers. TCRdb keeps only in-frame clones here, not all; method: immunoSEQ multiplex PCR. The sample records roughly 63,000 clones, roughly nine tenths being singletons. The germline V gene encodes CDR1 ENHRY and CDR2 SYGVKD. Trimming cost V 5 bases and J 3 bases, with 14 bases left between them. This CDR3 is 15 amino acids long. This clone was found a few times. The chain uses TRBV10-3 and TRBJ1-3; D is perhaps TRBD1 (5 bases). This specimen was CD4+ or CD8+ T cells sorted from blood, taken in a trial of the OX40 agonist ivuxolimab. This TCR derives from an adult with an advanced solid tumor such as melanoma, head and neck, liver or kidney cancer. The CDR3 spells CAISPGGVFGNTIYF. The CDR3 DNA sequence: TGTGCCATCAGTCCAGGAGGGGTTTTTGGAAACACCATATATTTT.